The next 3 T cell receptor beta chains were all read from a single sample in a study of T cell responses to AZD1222 COVID-19 vaccine. TCRdb keeps only in-frame clones here, not all; method: immunoSEQ multiplex PCR. The sample shows around 89,000 clones, roughly 90% of them seen only once. Sequencing was performed on peripheral blood, taken on day 0 of AZD1222 vaccination. The origin of the receptors is an adult in good health.

The J gene is TRBJ1-2, the V gene TRBV11-3, with unresolved D. Germline V CDR1 and CDR2: SGHNT, YENEEA. The CDR3 consists of 15 residues. The ends were cut back, 0 bases at V and 3 bases at J, with 11 bases in the middle. CDR3 residues: CASSLDLSLDYGYTF. CDR3 nucleotide sequence: TGTGCCAGCAGCTTAGATTTATCATTAGACTATGGCTACACCTTC.

This sequence joins TRBV11-3 and TRBJ2-3, with D unresolved. V lost 5 bases and J lost 4, with 7 bases in between. The length of the CDR3 is 12 residues. CDR1 is SGHNT, CDR2 YENEEA, per germline. The CDR3 DNA reads as TGTGCCAGCAGCCCGAGATCAGATACGCAGTATTTT. Amino acids: CASSPRSDTQYF.

This chain uses TRBV21-1 with TRBJ2-3; TRBD2, the table's D call, was not compared with the DNA. TRBV21-1 is tagged as a pseudogene. The CDR3 runs 16 residues. The CDR3: CASSSLERGVTDTQYF. The CDR3 coding sequence is TGTGCCAGCAGCAGCCTCGAGCGGGGGGTCACAGATACGCAGTATTTT.